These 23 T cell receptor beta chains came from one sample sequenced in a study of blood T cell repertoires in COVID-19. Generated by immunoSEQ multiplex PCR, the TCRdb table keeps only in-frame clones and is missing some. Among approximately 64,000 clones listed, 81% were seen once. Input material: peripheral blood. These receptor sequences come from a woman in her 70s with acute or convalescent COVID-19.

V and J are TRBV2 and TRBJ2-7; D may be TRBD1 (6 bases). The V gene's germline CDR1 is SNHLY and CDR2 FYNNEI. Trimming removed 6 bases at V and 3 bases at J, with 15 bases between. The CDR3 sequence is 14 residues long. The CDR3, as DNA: TGTGCCAGCAGCAAACAGGGAGAGAGCTACGAGCAGTACTTC. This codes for CASSKQGESYEQYF.

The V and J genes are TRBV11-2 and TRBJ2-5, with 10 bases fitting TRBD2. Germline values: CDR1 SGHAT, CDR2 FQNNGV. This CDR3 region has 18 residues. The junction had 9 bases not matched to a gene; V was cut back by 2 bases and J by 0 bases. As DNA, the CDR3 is TGTGCCAGCAGCTTAACCGGGCTAGCGGGGGCGTACCAAGAGACCCAGTACTTC. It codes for CASSLTGLAGAYQETQYF.

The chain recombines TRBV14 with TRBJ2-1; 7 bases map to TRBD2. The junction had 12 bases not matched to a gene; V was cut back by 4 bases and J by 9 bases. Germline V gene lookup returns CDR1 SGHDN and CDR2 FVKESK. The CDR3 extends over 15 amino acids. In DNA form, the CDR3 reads TGTGCCAGCAGCCCACAACGGACTAGTATAAGTGAGCAGTTCTTC. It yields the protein CASSPQRTSISEQFF.

This CDR3 is CASSLFSNQPQHF. The CDR3 DNA is TGTGCCAGCAGCTTATTTTCTAATCAGCCCCAGCATTTT. The V call is TRBV7-8, the J call TRBJ1-5; no clear D gene. This CDR3 is built from 13 residues. Germline CDR1 and CDR2: SGHVS and FQNEAQ. Trimming cost V 2 bases and J 4 bases, with 6 bases left between them.

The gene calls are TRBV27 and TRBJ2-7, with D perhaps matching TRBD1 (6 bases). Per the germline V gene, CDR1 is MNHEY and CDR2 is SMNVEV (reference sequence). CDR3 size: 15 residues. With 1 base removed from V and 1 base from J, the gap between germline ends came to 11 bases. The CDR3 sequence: CASSLYQGPSYEQYF. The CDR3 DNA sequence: TGTGCCAGCAGTTTATACCAGGGGCCTTCCTACGAGCAGTACTTC.

The CDR3: CASSLPRTVETQYF. In DNA, the CDR3 is TGTGCCAGCAGCTTACCGCGTACGGTAGAGACCCAGTACTTC. The chain employs TRBV11-2 and TRBJ2-5; D uncertain. Germline CDR1 reads SGHAT; CDR2 reads FQNNGV. The CDR3 extends over 14 amino acids. Between the trimmed V and J ends, which lost 2 bases and 4 bases, there was a span of 11 bases.

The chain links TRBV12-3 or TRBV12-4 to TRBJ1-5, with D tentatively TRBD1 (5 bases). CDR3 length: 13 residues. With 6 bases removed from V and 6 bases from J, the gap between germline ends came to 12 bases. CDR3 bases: TGTGCCAGCAGCCTCGGGGGATCTCAGCCCCAGCATTTT. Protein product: CASSLGGSQPQHF.

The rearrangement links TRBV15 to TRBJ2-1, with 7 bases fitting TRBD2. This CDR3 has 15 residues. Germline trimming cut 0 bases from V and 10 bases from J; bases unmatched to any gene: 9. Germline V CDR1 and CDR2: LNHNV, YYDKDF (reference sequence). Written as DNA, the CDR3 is TGTGCCACCAGCAGAGAGCGGGAGAGGGTAAGAGAGCAGTTCTTC. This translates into CATSRERERVREQFF.

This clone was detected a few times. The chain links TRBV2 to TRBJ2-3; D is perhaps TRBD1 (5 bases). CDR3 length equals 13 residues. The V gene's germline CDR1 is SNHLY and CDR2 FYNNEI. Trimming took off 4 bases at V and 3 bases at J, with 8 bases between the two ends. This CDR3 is CASSGQQTDTQYF. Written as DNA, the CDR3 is TGTGCCAGCAGTGGACAGCAAACAGATACGCAGTATTTT. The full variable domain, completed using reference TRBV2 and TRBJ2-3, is EPEVTQTPSHQVTQMGQEVILRCVPISNHLYFYWYRQILGQKVEFLVSFYNNEISEKSEIFDDQFSVERPDGSNFTLKIRSTKLEDSAMYFCASSGQQTDTQYFGPGTRLTVL.

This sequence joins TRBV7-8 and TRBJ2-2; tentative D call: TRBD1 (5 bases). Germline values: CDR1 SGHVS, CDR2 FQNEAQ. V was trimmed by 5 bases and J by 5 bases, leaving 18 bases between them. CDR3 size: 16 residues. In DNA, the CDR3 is TGTGCCAGCAGCCGTGACTCCAGGGTGGGGACCGGGGAGCTGTTTTTT. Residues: CASSRDSRVGTGELFF.

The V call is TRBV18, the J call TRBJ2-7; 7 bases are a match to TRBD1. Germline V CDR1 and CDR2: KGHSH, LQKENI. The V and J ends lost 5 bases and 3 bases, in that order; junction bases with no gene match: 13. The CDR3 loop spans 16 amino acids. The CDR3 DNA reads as TGTGCCAGCTCAGCGGCGGCCCGGGACAGAGGCTACGAGCAGTACTTC. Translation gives CASSAAARDRGYEQYF. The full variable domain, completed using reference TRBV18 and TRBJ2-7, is NAGVMQNPRHLVRRRGQEARLRCSPMKGHSHVYWYRQLPEEGLKFMVYLQKENIIDESGMPKERFSAEFPKEGPSILRIQQVVRGDSAAYFCASSAAARDRGYEQYFGPGTRLTVT.

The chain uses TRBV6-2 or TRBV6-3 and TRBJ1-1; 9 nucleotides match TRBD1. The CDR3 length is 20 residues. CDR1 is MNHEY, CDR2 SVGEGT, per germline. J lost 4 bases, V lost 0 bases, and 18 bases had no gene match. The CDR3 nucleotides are TGTGCCAGCAGTTACTCGATCGTTGGGGGACAGGGATATGATGGCACTGAAGCTTTCTTT. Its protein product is CASSYSIVGGQGYDGTEAFF.

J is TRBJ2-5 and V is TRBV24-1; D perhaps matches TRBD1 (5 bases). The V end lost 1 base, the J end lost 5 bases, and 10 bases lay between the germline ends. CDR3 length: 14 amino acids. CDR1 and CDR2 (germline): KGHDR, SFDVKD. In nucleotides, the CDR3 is TGTGCCACCAGTGATTTTAGGGGTGCGGAGACCCAGTACTTC. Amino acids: CATSDFRGAETQYF.

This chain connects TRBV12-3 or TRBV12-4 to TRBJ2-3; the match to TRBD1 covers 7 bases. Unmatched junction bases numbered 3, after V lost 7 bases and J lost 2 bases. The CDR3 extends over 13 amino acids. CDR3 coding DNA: TGTGCCAGCACAGGACAGGTCACAGATACGCAGTATTTT. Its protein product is CASTGQVTDTQYF.

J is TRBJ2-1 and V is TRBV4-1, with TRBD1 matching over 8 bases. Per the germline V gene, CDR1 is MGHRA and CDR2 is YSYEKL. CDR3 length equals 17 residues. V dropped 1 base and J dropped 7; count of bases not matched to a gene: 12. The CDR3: CASSQVRAGRGRNEQFF. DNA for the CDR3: TGCGCCAGCAGCCAAGTTCGGGCGGGCAGGGGGCGGAATGAGCAGTTCTTC.

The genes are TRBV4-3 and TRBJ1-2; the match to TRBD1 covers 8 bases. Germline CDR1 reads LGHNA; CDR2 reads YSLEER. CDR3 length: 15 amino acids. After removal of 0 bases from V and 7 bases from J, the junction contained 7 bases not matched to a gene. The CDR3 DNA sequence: TGCGCCAGCAGCCAAGATATAGGACAGGGCTTTGGCTACACCTTC. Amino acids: CASSQDIGQGFGYTF.

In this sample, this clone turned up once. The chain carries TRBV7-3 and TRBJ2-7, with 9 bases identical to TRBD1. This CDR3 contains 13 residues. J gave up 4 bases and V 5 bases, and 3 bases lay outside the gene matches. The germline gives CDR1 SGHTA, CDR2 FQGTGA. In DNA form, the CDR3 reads TGTGCCAGCAGCGCTGGGACAGGGTACGAGCAGTACTTC. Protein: CASSAGTGYEQYF.

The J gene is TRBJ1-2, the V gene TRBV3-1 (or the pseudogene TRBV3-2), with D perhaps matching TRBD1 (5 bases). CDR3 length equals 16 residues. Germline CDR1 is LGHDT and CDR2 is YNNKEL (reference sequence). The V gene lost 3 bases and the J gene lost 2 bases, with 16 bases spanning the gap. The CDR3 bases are TGTGCCAGCAGCCAGGCTTTTTTCAGGGTAAACTATGGCTACACCTTC. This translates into CASSQAFFRVNYGYTF.

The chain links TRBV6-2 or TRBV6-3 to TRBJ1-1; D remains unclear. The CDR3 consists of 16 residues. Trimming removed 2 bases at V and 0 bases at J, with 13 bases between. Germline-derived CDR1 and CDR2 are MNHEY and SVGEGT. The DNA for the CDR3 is TGTGCCAGCAGTTACCCGGCCTCGGAGATGAACACTGAAGCTTTCTTT. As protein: CASSYPASEMNTEAFF.

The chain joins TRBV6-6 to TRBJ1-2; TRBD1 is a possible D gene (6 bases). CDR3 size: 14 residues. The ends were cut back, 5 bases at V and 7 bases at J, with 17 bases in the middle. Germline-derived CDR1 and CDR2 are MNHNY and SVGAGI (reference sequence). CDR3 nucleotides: TGTGCCAGCAGTACTCAGGGGCGGAATGCTGGCTACACCTTC. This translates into CASSTQGRNAGYTF.

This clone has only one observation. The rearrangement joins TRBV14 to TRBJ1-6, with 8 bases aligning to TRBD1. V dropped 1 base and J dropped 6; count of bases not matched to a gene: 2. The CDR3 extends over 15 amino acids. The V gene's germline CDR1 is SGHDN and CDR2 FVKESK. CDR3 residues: CASSQVTGGNSPLHF. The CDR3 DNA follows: TGTGCCAGCAGCCAAGTTACAGGGGGTAATTCACCCCTCCACTTT.

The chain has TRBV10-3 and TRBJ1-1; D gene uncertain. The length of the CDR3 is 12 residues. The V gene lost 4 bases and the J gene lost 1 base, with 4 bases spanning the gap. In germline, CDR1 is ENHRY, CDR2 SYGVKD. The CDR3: CAISGANTEAFF. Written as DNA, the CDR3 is TGTGCCATCAGTGGGGCGAACACTGAAGCTTTCTTT.

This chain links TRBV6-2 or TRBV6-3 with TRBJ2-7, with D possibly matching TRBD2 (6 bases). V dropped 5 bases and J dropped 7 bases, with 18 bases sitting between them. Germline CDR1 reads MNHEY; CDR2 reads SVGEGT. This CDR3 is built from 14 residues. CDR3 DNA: TGTGCCAGCAGTACTTCCGGGACTCGGAGGGAGCAGTACTTC. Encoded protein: CASSTSGTRREQYF.